These 22 T cell receptor beta chains came from one sample sequenced in a study of blood T cell repertoires in COVID-19. Libraries were prepared by immunoSEQ multiplex PCR; TCRdb keeps only in-frame clonotypes and omits some of them. The table shows 150,000 to 200,000 clones, with roughly nine tenths occurring only once. The sample consisted of PBMCs or T cells enriched from blood (not recorded which). Source of these receptors: a human donor with acute COVID-19. The donor label of this sample is uncertain.

The chain recombines TRBV19 with TRBJ2-3; 10 nucleotides line up with TRBD2. The CDR3 has 17 amino acids. Germline CDR1 is LNHDA and CDR2 is SQIVND (reference sequence). Losses at the gene ends were 3 bases for V and 0 bases for J; bases not matched to a gene: 6. DNA of the CDR3: TGTGCCAGTAGTATTGGGCTAGCGGGGGTTAGCACAGATACGCAGTATTTT. Translation gives CASSIGLAGVSTDTQYF.

The chain combines TRBV6-5 with TRBJ1-6, with 7 bases that match TRBD1. CDR1 and CDR2 from the germline V gene are MNHEY and SVGAGI. The CDR3 is 13 residues long. V was clipped by 6 bases and J by 7 bases; unmatched bases: 3. CDR3 coding DNA: TGTGCCAGCAGCCAGGGGGGCAATTCACCCCTCCACTTT. Translating gives CASSQGGNSPLHF.

V usage is TRBV3-1 (or the pseudogene TRBV3-2) and J usage is TRBJ1-1; tentative D call: TRBD1 (5 bases). Deletions cut 1 base from V and 4 bases from J, with 10 bases between. The CDR3 runs 14 residues. Per the germline V gene, CDR1 is LGHDT and CDR2 is YNNKEL (reference sequence). The CDR3, as DNA: TGTGCCAGCAGCCAAGCTCGGAGGGGCACTGAAGCTTTCTTT. Translated, it gives CASSQARRGTEAFF.

J is TRBJ1-6 and V is TRBV2; the D gene is possibly TRBD1 (6 bases). Germline V gene lookup returns CDR1 SNHLY and CDR2 FYNNEI. Trimming took 0 bases from V and 10 from J, leaving 13 bases between them. CDR3 size: 15 residues. CDR3 sequence (DNA): TGTGCCAGCAGTGAAGCGACCGCAGGGGACTCACCCCTCCACTTT. Translated, it gives CASSEATAGDSPLHF. The whole variable domain, remainder taken from reference TRBV2 and TRBJ1-6, is EPEVTQTPSHQVTQMGQEVILRCVPISNHLYFYWYRQILGQKVEFLVSFYNNEISEKSEIFDDQFSVERPDGSNFTLKIRSTKLEDSAMYFCASSEATAGDSPLHFGNGTRLTVT.

This clone was counted a few times. The identical CDR3 is also encoded by other nucleotide sequences in the sample. The V and J genes are TRBV3-1 (or the pseudogene TRBV3-2) and TRBJ2-7; possibly TRBD1 for D (5 bases). The CDR3 totals 12 residues. V lost 6 bases to trimming and J lost 0 bases, with 6 bases between them. Germline V CDR1 and CDR2: LGHDT, YNNKEL (reference sequence). CDR3 loop: CASSDSSYEQYF. CDR3 nucleotides: TGTGCCAGCAGTGACAGCTCCTACGAGCAGTACTTC.

V gene TRBV14 combines with J gene TRBJ2-5; 11 nucleotides align to TRBD2. The CDR3 has 14 residues. CDR1 and CDR2 from the germline V gene are SGHDN and FVKESK. V shed 6 bases and J 5 bases; nucleotides not matched to a gene: 5. CDR3 in amino acids: CASRLAGAGETQYF. DNA of the CDR3: TGTGCCAGCAGACTAGCGGGGGCTGGGGAGACCCAGTACTTC.

The J gene is TRBJ2-2, the V gene TRBV9; 10 nucleotides match TRBD2. The V and J ends lost 5 bases and 1 base, in that order; junction bases with no gene match: 5. The CDR3 loop spans 16 amino acids. Looked up from germline, CDR1 is SGDLS and CDR2 is YYNGEE. The CDR3 sequence: CASRETSGLNTGELFF. DNA for the CDR3: TGTGCCAGCAGGGAGACTAGCGGGTTGAACACCGGGGAGCTGTTTTTT.

The rearrangement joins TRBV14 to TRBJ2-3; D may be TRBD1 (6 bases). V lost 4 bases, J lost 12 bases, and 20 bases lay in between. Germline-derived CDR1 and CDR2 are SGHDN and FVKESK. This CDR3 region has 14 residues. The CDR3 loop is CASSPLTEKGGQYF. CDR3 nucleotides: TGTGCCAGCAGCCCCCTCACCGAAAAAGGGGGTCAGTATTTT. The full variable domain, completed using reference TRBV14 and TRBJ2-3, is EAGVTQFPSHSVIEKGQTVTLRCDPISGHDNLYWYRRVMGKEIKFLLHFVKESKQDESGMPNNRFLAERTGGTYSTLKVQPAELEDSGVYFCASSPLTEKGGQYFGPGTRLTVL.

The CDR3 loop reads CASSLSGGPGAYEQYF. The CDR3 DNA reads TGTGCCAGCAGCTTATCAGGGGGGCCGGGGGCCTACGAGCAGTACTTC. The V gene is TRBV7-2, the J gene TRBJ2-7; the D gene is possibly TRBD1 (7 bases). This CDR3 spans 16 amino acids. CDR1 and CDR2 from the germline V gene are SGHTA and FQGNSA. Trimming removed 2 bases from V and 2 bases from J, with 16 bases in between. The whole variable domain, filled in from reference TRBV7-2 and TRBJ2-7, reads GAGVSQSPSNKVTEKGKDVELRCDPISGHTALYWYRQSLGQGLEFLIYFQGNSAPDKSGLPSDRFSAERTGGSVSTLTIQRTQQEDSAVYLCASSLSGGPGAYEQYFGPGTRLTVT.

The chain carries TRBV12-2 and TRBJ1-4; TRBD1, as called in the table, went unchecked against the DNA. TRBV12-2 is a known pseudogene. The CDR3 runs 22 residues. This CDR3 reads CASRLGYGDRGVSNTTNEKLFF. In DNA form, the CDR3 reads TGTGCAAGTCGCTTAGGATACGGGGACAGGGGCGTTTCTAACACAACTAATGAAAAACTGTTTTTT.

The chain combines TRBV7-3 with TRBJ2-2, with D possibly TRBD1 on 5 matching bases. CDR3 length: 16 amino acids. Looked up from germline, CDR1 is SGHTA and CDR2 is FQGTGA. V lost 3 bases and J lost 3, with 14 bases in between. The CDR3 bases are TGTGCCAGCAGCTTGAGTCAGGGTATGGACACCGGGGAGCTGTTTTTT. The encoded protein is CASSLSQGMDTGELFF.

This chain connects TRBV7-9 to TRBJ1-1; 9 nucleotides match TRBD1. The trim removed 5 bases at V and 4 bases at J, leaving 5 bases unmatched. Germline CDR1 is SEHNR and CDR2 is FQNEAQ (reference sequence). This CDR3 has 14 amino acids. Written as DNA, the CDR3 is TGTGCCAGCAGCGTACAGGGGGCAGGCACTGAAGCTTTCTTT. Translated, it gives CASSVQGAGTEAFF.

The V gene is TRBV4-2, the J gene TRBJ1-1, with D perhaps matching TRBD1 (5 bases). The CDR3 has 15 amino acids. Germline V lookup: CDR1 LGHNA, CDR2 YNFKEQ. V gave up 0 bases and J gave up 0 bases, with 8 bases separating them. CDR3 amino acids: CASSQEEQVNTEAFF. CDR3 nucleotides: TGTGCCAGCAGCCAAGAGGAACAGGTGAACACTGAAGCTTTCTTT.

This chain joins TRBV11-3 and TRBJ2-2; D unclear. Trimming cost V 5 bases and J 6 bases, with 13 bases left between them. The CDR3 covers 14 residues. In germline, CDR1 is SGHNT, CDR2 YENEEA. CDR3 residues: CASSALRSSGELFF. The CDR3 DNA reads TGTGCCAGCAGCGCCCTAAGGAGTTCCGGGGAGCTGTTTTTT.

The rearrangement links TRBV5-4 to TRBJ2-1; TRBD1 aligns across 8 bases. Germline V gene sequence: CDR1 SGHNT, CDR2 YYREEE (reference sequence). V lost 4 bases, J lost 15 bases, and 12 bases stayed unmatched. There are 13 residues in the CDR3. The CDR3, as DNA: TGTGCCAGCAGCGATGGACAGGGATTAATGTCGTTCTTC. Protein: CASSDGQGLMSFF.

J is TRBJ2-5 and V is TRBV7-9, with TRBD1 as a possible D gene (6 bases). Deletions cut 5 bases from V and 2 bases from J, with 12 bases between. CDR3 length: 14 amino acids. The V gene's germline CDR1 is SEHNR and CDR2 FQNEAQ (reference sequence). The CDR3 loop is CASSPRDTQETQYF. The CDR3, as DNA: TGTGCCAGCAGCCCCCGGGACACACAAGAGACCCAGTACTTC. Filled out from reference TRBV7-9 and TRBJ2-5, the complete variable domain reads DTGVSQNPRHKITKRGQNVTFRCDPISEHNRLYWYRQTLGQGPEFLTYFQNEAQLEKSRLLSDRFSAERPKGSFSTLEIQRTEQGDSAMYLCASSPRDTQETQYFGPGTRLLVL.

The chain couples TRBV5-4 to TRBJ2-3; unclear D gene. The V gene's germline CDR1 is SGHNT and CDR2 YYREEE (reference sequence). V shed 3 bases and J shed 2 bases, with 10 bases lying between them. CDR3 length: 14 residues. The CDR3 spells CASSSLVYTDTQYF. The CDR3 nucleotides read TGTGCCAGCAGCTCCCTAGTCTACACAGATACGCAGTATTTT.

The chain has TRBV7-9 and TRBJ1-1; D is perhaps TRBD1 (5 bases). Germline CDR1 is SEHNR and CDR2 is FQNEAQ (reference sequence). The CDR3 spans 16 residues. With 2 bases removed from V and 3 bases from J, the gap between germline ends came to 16 bases. CDR3 in amino acids: CASSLRRGVVHTEAFF. CDR3 sequence (DNA): TGTGCCAGCAGCTTAAGGCGGGGGGTGGTGCACACTGAAGCTTTCTTT.

The sample holds one count of this clone. This sequence joins TRBV29-1 and TRBJ1-3; 7 bases line up with TRBD1. Losses at the gene ends were 7 bases for V and 4 bases for J; bases not matched to a gene: 10. Germline assignment: CDR1 SQVTM and CDR2 ANQGSEA. CDR3 length: 14 residues. The CDR3 protein is CSARTTGSGNTIYF. The DNA for the CDR3 is TGCAGCGCCCGAACGACAGGGTCAGGAAACACCATATATTTT.

In its sample, this clone was seen a few times. V usage is TRBV6-5 and J usage is TRBJ2-5; D is undetermined. The length of the CDR3 is 13 residues. Trimming took off 6 bases at V and 4 bases at J, with 12 bases between the two ends. The germline gives CDR1 MNHEY, CDR2 SVGAGI. The CDR3 DNA follows: TGTGCCAGCAGGGGTAGACTCGGAGAGACCCAGTACTTC. It translates to CASRGRLGETQYF.

The V call is TRBV7-2, the J call TRBJ2-7, with 8 bases lining up with TRBD1. The V segment lost 5 bases and the J segment 0 bases; nucleotides outside the gene matches: 9. Germline CDR1 and CDR2: SGHTA and FQGNSA. The CDR3 contains 16 residues. The CDR3, as DNA: TGTGCCAGCAGCGTCCAGGGGGCTCTCAGCTCCTACGAGCAGTACTTC. It specifies CASSVQGALSSYEQYF.

The genes are TRBV28 and TRBJ1-2; 11 bases fit TRBD1. The ends lost 8 bases at V and 5 bases at J; junction bases unmatched: 10. CDR3 length: 15 amino acids. Germline lookup yields CDR1 MDHEN and CDR2 SYDVKM. The CDR3 sequence is CASSDRGTGGYGYTF. The CDR3 nucleotides read TGTGCCAGCTCAGATAGGGGGACAGGGGGTTATGGCTACACCTTC.